Sequencing of this T cell receptor beta chain was carried out in a study of control samples from healthy donors and cancer patients. The data were produced by immunoSEQ multiplex PCR, yet TCRdb's version contains in-frame clones alone and is incomplete. The sample includes about 85,000 clones, around nine tenths of them seen just once. This CDR3 spans 14 amino acids. The germline V gene encodes CDR1 MNHEY and CDR2 SMNVEV (reference sequence). V was cut by 4 bases and J by 13 bases, with 20 bases left in between. This clone was seen only once. This receptor was taken from a middle-aged man in good health. The rearrangement links TRBV27 to TRBJ2-1; D is possibly TRBD2 (6 bases). The source material was blood. CDR3 sequence (DNA): TGTGCCAGCAGTTCGTGGGCGGGAAGGCAACACCAGTTCTTC. Its protein product is CASSSWAGRQHQFF.